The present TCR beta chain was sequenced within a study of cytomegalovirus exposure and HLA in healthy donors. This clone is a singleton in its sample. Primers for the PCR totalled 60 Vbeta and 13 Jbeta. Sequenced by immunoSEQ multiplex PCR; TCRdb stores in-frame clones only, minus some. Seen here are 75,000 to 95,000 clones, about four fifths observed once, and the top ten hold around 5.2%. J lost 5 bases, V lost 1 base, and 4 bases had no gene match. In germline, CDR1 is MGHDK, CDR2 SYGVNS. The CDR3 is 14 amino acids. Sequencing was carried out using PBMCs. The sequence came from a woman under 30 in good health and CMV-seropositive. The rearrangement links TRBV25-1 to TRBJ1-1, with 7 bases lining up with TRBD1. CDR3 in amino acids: CASSESDRATEAFF. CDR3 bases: TGTGCCAGCAGTGAATCCGACAGGGCGACTGAAGCTTTCTTT.